Below, 32 T cell receptor beta chains from the same sample are listed, as sequenced in a study of blood T cells in healthy people across ages. A second PCR, run for about 7 to 12 cycles, used a sample-barcoded 5' primer plus a J-beta primer mix. TCRdb used MiXCR to reprocess the 5' RACE reads, holding one entry per CDR3 protein. The table has some 1,800,000 distinct CDR3 sequences, 39% seen once. The specimen sequenced was blood. The source is a human donor in good health.

The chain joins TRBV5-6 to TRBJ2-7; D is possibly TRBD1 (5 bases). From germline, CDR1 is SGHDT and CDR2 YYEEEE. The CDR3 is 14 amino acids. V gave up 1 base and J gave up 7 bases, with 15 bases separating them. The CDR3 nucleotides read TGTGCCAGCAGCTTGATAGGGGAACTCTCGGAGCAGTACTTC. Its translation is CASSLIGELSEQYF.

The chain recombines TRBV12-5 with TRBJ2-2; 7 bases agree with TRBD2. V shed 3 bases, J shed 4 bases, and the junction held 8 bases outside the gene matches. CDR1 is LGHNT, CDR2 FRNRAP, per germline. This CDR3 has 16 amino acids. DNA of the CDR3: TGTGCTAGTGGTTTAGGGACTACACGTCCCACCGGGGAGCTGTTTTTT. It encodes CASGLGTTRPTGELFF.

The chain is built from TRBV29-1 and TRBJ2-3; no clear D. Trimming stripped 7 bases from V and 6 bases from J, with 17 bases between. The CDR3 consists of 13 residues. CDR1 and CDR2 from the germline V gene are SQVTM and ANQGSEA. In DNA form, the CDR3 reads TGCAGCGGGGGTCCGAAGTTGGGGGATACGCAGTATTTT. The encoded protein is CSGGPKLGDTQYF.

The chain uses TRBV2 and TRBJ1-3, with D perhaps TRBD1 (5 bases). Germline CDR1 SNHLY, CDR2 FYNNEI. There are 15 residues in the CDR3. The V and J ends lost 3 bases and 3 bases respectively, with 12 bases between them. The CDR3 spells CASSERQSIGNTIYF. For the CDR3, the DNA is TGTGCCAGCAGTGAGCGACAGAGCATTGGAAACACCATATATTTT. Filled out from reference TRBV2 and TRBJ1-3, the complete variable domain reads EPEVTQTPSHQVTQMGQEVILRCVPISNHLYFYWYRQILGQKVEFLVSFYNNEISEKSEIFDDQFSVERPDGSNFTLKIRSTKLEDSAMYFCASSERQSIGNTIYFGEGSWLTVV.

On this clonotype itself: The junction does not match germline at one end; this may be a read error. The chain combines TRBV7-7 with TRBJ2-5; tentative D call: TRBD2 (6 bases). This CDR3 has 18 residues. Germline V gene sequence: CDR1 SSHAT, CDR2 FNYEAQ (reference sequence). The CDR3 loop reads CASSAIIGPVAGQETQYF. The DNA of the CDR3 is TGTGCTAGCAGCGCAATAATCGGGCCTGTTGCGGGGCAAGAGACCCAGTACTTC.

This clonotype was picked up a small number of times. This sequence joins TRBV9 and TRBJ2-1; perhaps TRBD2 as D (6 bases). Germline V gene data show CDR1 as SGDLS and CDR2 as YYNGEE. The CDR3 sequence is 14 residues long. V was pared by 0 bases and J by 2 bases, with 6 bases between. The CDR3, as DNA: TGTGCCAGCAGCGTAGGGGAGGCCTACAATGAGCAGTTCTTC. Amino acid sequence: CASSVGEAYNEQFF.

This clonotype was observed a handful of times. The rearrangement joins TRBV20-1 to TRBJ2-3; no reliable D call. Germline V gene data show CDR1 as DFQATT and CDR2 as SNEGSKA (reference sequence). The CDR3 spans 10 residues. V was cut by 8 bases and J by 7 bases, with 10 bases left in between. The CDR3 DNA is TGCAGTCCCAAAGGCTATACGCAGTATTTT. This translates into CSPKGYTQYF.

This clonotype was counted ten times or more. CDR3 sequence: CASSVTERSGYTF. The CDR3 DNA is TGTGCCAGCAGCGTGACAGAGAGAAGTGGCTACACCTTC. The chain carries TRBV6-6 and TRBJ1-2, with a possible D match to TRBD1 (5 bases). Germline CDR1 is MNHNY and CDR2 is SVGAGI (reference sequence). This CDR3 comprises 13 residues. V dropped 6 bases and J dropped 7 bases, with 15 bases sitting between them.

The chain couples TRBV28 to TRBJ1-5, with 8 nucleotides matching TRBD1. Germline lookup yields CDR1 MDHEN and CDR2 SYDVKM. The ends lost 3 bases at V and 6 bases at J; junction bases unmatched: 10. This CDR3 region has 16 residues. The chain's CDR3 is CASSFISGQGGQPQHF. DNA of the CDR3: TGTGCCAGCAGTTTTATATCCGGACAGGGAGGTCAGCCCCAGCATTTT.

This clonotype was seen only a few times. The J gene is TRBJ2-3, the V gene TRBV7-2; D possibly corresponds to TRBD2 (5 bases). This CDR3 has 16 residues. V shed 2 bases and J shed 6 bases, with 18 bases lying between them. Germline-derived CDR1 and CDR2 are SGHTA and FQGNSA. Here the CDR3 reads CASSLLSSGNGDTQYF. In nucleotides, the CDR3 is TGTGCCAGCAGCTTACTGTCCAGCGGTAATGGGGATACGCAGTATTTT. Looking up the rest from reference TRBV7-2 and TRBJ2-3 gives the full variable domain: GAGVSQSPSNKVTEKGKDVELRCDPISGHTALYWYRQSLGQGLEFLIYFQGNSAPDKSGLPSDRFSAERTGGSVSTLTIQRTQQEDSAVYLCASSLLSSGNGDTQYFGPGTRLTVL.

In its sample, this clonotype was seen a few times. The rearrangement uses TRBV24-1 and TRBJ2-3; 13 nucleotides agree with TRBD2. This CDR3 has 16 amino acids. Germline V gene lookup returns CDR1 KGHDR and CDR2 SFDVKD. V lost 5 bases and J lost 8; bases outside the gene matches: 9. The CDR3 loop reads CATSGTSGGAFGTQYF. The CDR3 DNA is TGTGCCACCAGTGGAACTAGCGGGGGGGCCTTTGGTACGCAGTATTTT.

This clonotype appeared a few times. The V gene is TRBV29-1, the J gene TRBJ1-1, with TRBD1 as a possible D gene (5 bases). CDR3 length equals 12 residues. Trimming shortened V by 7 bases and J by 3 bases, and 12 bases separated the two germline ends. CDR1 and CDR2 from the germline V gene are SQVTM and ANQGSEA. CDR3 protein: CSGQVGDTEAFF. The CDR3 DNA reads as TGCAGCGGTCAAGTGGGGGACACTGAAGCTTTCTTT.

J is TRBJ2-1 and V is TRBV5-5; TRBD1 matches 7 bases. The CDR3 runs 16 residues. V lost 2 bases, J lost 4 bases, and 9 bases stayed unmatched. Per germline, CDR1 SGHKS and CDR2 YYEKEE (reference sequence). CDR3 nucleotide sequence: TGTGCCAGCAGCTTATTAGGGACAGTCACTTACAATGAGCAGTTCTTC. Residues: CASSLLGTVTYNEQFF.

The J gene is TRBJ2-7, the V gene TRBV7-2; 8 nucleotides match TRBD2. CDR1 and CDR2 from the germline V gene are SGHTA and FQGNSA. CDR3 length: 16 residues. Trimming took 4 bases from V and 0 from J; bases not matched to a gene: 8. The CDR3: CASSSYVAGLSYEQYF. CDR3 nucleotides: TGTGCCAGCAGCTCCTATGTAGCGGGGCTCTCCTACGAGCAGTACTTC. Drawing the rest from reference TRBV7-2 and TRBJ2-7, the complete variable domain is GAGVSQSPSNKVTEKGKDVELRCDPISGHTALYWYRQSLGQGLEFLIYFQGNSAPDKSGLPSDRFSAERTGGSVSTLTIQRTQQEDSAVYLCASSSYVAGLSYEQYFGPGTRLTVT.

V and J are TRBV20-1 and TRBJ2-1; D is possibly TRBD2 (7 bases). Germline V gene lookup returns CDR1 DFQATT and CDR2 SNEGSKA (reference sequence). Deletions cut 3 bases from V and 0 bases from J, with 12 bases between. The CDR3 is 15 amino acids. The CDR3 reads CSASDRTSSYNEQFF. The CDR3 coding sequence is TGCAGTGCTAGTGACAGGACTAGCTCCTACAATGAGCAGTTCTTC.

The table lists this clonotype with a count of one. Its ends do not fully match the called genes, so a read error is possible. This chain connects TRBV7-6 to TRBJ2-5, with D uncertain. Germline CDR1 reads SGHVS; CDR2 reads FNYEAQ. The CDR3 runs 13 residues. The CDR3 DNA is TGTGCCGGCAGCTTAGGCCAGAAAGAGACCCAGTACTTC. This encodes CAGSLGQKETQYF.

This clonotype was found a few times. This sequence joins TRBV7-8 and TRBJ2-1, with 8 bases lining up with TRBD1. This CDR3 contains 14 residues. V gave up 8 bases and J gave up 8 bases; unmatched junction bases: 11. Germline assignment: CDR1 SGHVS and CDR2 FQNEAQ. CDR3 nucleotides: TGTGCCAGCTTGACCACTGCAGGGGGCCATGAGCAGTTCTTC. This translates into CASLTTAGGHEQFF.

The genes are TRBV4-1 and TRBJ1-2; TRBD1 agrees at 11 bases. Germline CDR1 reads MGHRA; CDR2 reads YSYEKL. The CDR3 is 15 residues long. V shed 1 base, J shed 13 bases, and the junction held 11 bases outside the gene matches. In nucleotides, the CDR3 is TGCGCCAGCAGCCAAGTCGGTCCCATCGGACAGGGGGCCACCTTC. This translates into CASSQVGPIGQGATF.

This clonotype showed up just a few times. CDR3 in DNA: TGTGCCAGCAGTGATGGGTTATGGATCACAGGGGTAACGTACGAGCAGTACTTC. Its protein is CASSDGLWITGVTYEQYF. V usage is TRBV6-1 and J usage is TRBJ2-7, with TRBD1 matching over 7 bases. Unmatched junction bases numbered 18, after V lost 3 bases and J lost 4 bases. The CDR3 sequence is 18 residues long. Germline-derived CDR1 and CDR2 are MNHNS and SASEGT.

This clonotype was counted between two and nine times. V usage is TRBV6-5 and J usage is TRBJ2-1; a weak D match, TRBD1 (6 bases). The CDR3 contains 14 residues. V shed 2 bases and J shed 3 bases, with 8 bases lying between them. CDR1 and CDR2 from the germline V gene are MNHEY and SVGAGI. The CDR3 DNA sequence: TGTGCCAGCAGTTACGGACAGCTCTACAATGAGCAGTTCTTC. Encoded protein: CASSYGQLYNEQFF.

The chain couples TRBV5-1 to TRBJ2-7; 7 bases are shared with TRBD1. V trimming: 4 bases; J trimming: 4 bases; junction bases outside the gene matches: 8. Per the germline V gene, CDR1 is SGHRS and CDR2 is YFSETQ. The CDR3 covers 14 residues. CDR3 coding DNA: TGCGCCAGCAGCACCCGGGACAGCGATTACGAGCAGTACTTC. Protein: CASSTRDSDYEQYF.

This CDR3 is CASRSKDIYGYTF. CDR3 nucleotide sequence: TGTGCCAGCAGGTCAAAAGACATCTATGGCTACACCTTC. V usage is TRBV7-8 and J usage is TRBJ1-2, with D unclear. Germline CDR1 and CDR2: SGHVS and FQNEAQ. The ends were cut back, 6 bases at V and 4 bases at J, with 12 bases in the middle. This CDR3 is built from 13 residues.

The sample holds a few counts of this clonotype. The CDR3 coding sequence is TGCGCCAGCAGCCTTGTCATTCCGGGACCAAACACAGATACGCAGTATTTT. It translates to CASSLVIPGPNTDTQYF. The V call is TRBV5-1, the J call TRBJ2-3; D possibly matches TRBD1 or TRBD2 (5 bases each). This CDR3 has 17 residues. Germline V gene lookup returns CDR1 SGHRS and CDR2 YFSETQ. The ends were cut back, 4 bases at V and 2 bases at J, with 20 bases in the middle.

In its sample, this clonotype was seen many times. The rearrangement joins TRBV5-6 to TRBJ1-2; the D gene is possibly TRBD1 (5 bases). Between the trimmed V and J ends, which lost 4 bases and 8 bases, there was a span of 9 bases. Germline V CDR1 and CDR2: SGHDT, YYEEEE. The CDR3 totals 11 residues. CDR3 DNA sequence: TGTGCCAGCAGCGGAAGGGGAGGCTACACCTTC. It yields the protein CASSGRGGYTF.

The chain has TRBV20-1 and TRBJ2-7, with D maybe TRBD1 (6 bases). Judging by the DNA end, TRBJ2-5 fits better; the J call may be wrong. Germline CDR1 DFQATT, CDR2 SNEGSKA (reference sequence). The CDR3 totals 12 residues. This CDR3 is CSAIGQTETQYF. DNA of the CDR3: TGCAGTGCTATAGGACAGACGGAGACCCAGTACTTC.

This CDR3 is CASSLFGTGGKYNEQFF. DNA for the CDR3: TGTGCCAGCAGTTTATTCGGGACAGGGGGGAAATACAATGAGCAGTTCTTC. The rearrangement joins TRBV27 to TRBJ2-1; TRBD1 matches 11 bases. The length of the CDR3 is 17 residues. V shed 1 base and J 4 bases; nucleotides not matched to a gene: 6. CDR1 and CDR2 from the germline V gene are MNHEY and SMNVEV (reference sequence).

In this sample, this clonotype turned up a few times. The chain uses TRBV7-9 and TRBJ2-7; the D is unclear. This CDR3 spans 13 amino acids. Germline V gene sequence: CDR1 SEHNR, CDR2 FQNEAQ (reference sequence). The germline V and J ends were trimmed by 5 bases and 6 bases, with 14 bases remaining between them. The DNA of the CDR3 is TGTGCCAGCAGCCCCCCACCCCACGGCGAGCAGTACTTC. It encodes CASSPPPHGEQYF.

This clonotype occurred a few times. The rearrangement joins TRBV29-1 to TRBJ2-5; D call uncertain. Germline CDR1 SQVTM, CDR2 ANQGSEA. The CDR3 loop spans 13 amino acids. V was trimmed by 4 bases and J by 1 base, leaving 10 bases between them. The CDR3 here is CSVVLVFQETQYF. Written as DNA, the CDR3 is TGCAGCGTTGTGTTAGTGTTCCAAGAGACCCAGTACTTC. The variable domain in full, with the rest retrieved from reference TRBV29-1 and TRBJ2-5, is SAVISQKPSRDICQRGTSLTIQCQVDSQVTMMFWYRQQPGQSLTLIATANQGSEATYESGFVIDKFPISRPNLTFSTLTVSNMSPEDSSIYLCSVVLVFQETQYFGPGTRLLVL.

This clonotype was picked up a small number of times. The chain recombines TRBV7-2 with TRBJ1-2; tentatively, D is TRBD1 (5 bases). The CDR3 sequence is 14 residues long. Trimming pared 7 bases from V and 1 base from J, leaving 13 bases between. Germline CDR1 and CDR2: SGHTA and FQGNSA. This CDR3 reads CASTPGGVNYGYTF. The CDR3 coding sequence is TGTGCCAGCACCCCTGGAGGGGTTAACTATGGCTACACCTTC.

The chain links TRBV5-5 to TRBJ1-1; D unresolved. V was cut by 4 bases and J by 9 bases, with 16 bases left in between. The germline V gene encodes CDR1 SGHKS and CDR2 YYEKEE (reference sequence). The CDR3 length is 13 residues. In DNA, the CDR3 is TGTGCCAGCAGCACAGACTCAATACTCAAAGCTTTCTTT. As protein: CASSTDSILKAFF.

CDR3 nucleotides: TGTGCCAGCAGCTTGACAGGGGCAGACGACTACACCTTC. This gives the protein CASSLTGADDYTF. The chain uses TRBV5-4 and TRBJ1-2, with 7 bases fitting TRBD1. From germline, CDR1 is SGHNT and CDR2 YYREEE (reference sequence). V shed 1 base, J shed 10 bases, and the junction held 7 bases outside the gene matches. This CDR3 comprises 13 residues.

CDR3 loop: CSASTSDTQYF. CDR3 bases: TGCAGTGCTAGTACCTCAGATACGCAGTATTTT. The rearrangement joins TRBV20-1 to TRBJ2-3, with D hard to call. Germline CDR1 and CDR2: DFQATT and SNEGSKA (reference sequence). Trimming shortened V by 3 bases and J by 4 bases, and 5 bases separated the two germline ends. The CDR3 spans 11 residues.